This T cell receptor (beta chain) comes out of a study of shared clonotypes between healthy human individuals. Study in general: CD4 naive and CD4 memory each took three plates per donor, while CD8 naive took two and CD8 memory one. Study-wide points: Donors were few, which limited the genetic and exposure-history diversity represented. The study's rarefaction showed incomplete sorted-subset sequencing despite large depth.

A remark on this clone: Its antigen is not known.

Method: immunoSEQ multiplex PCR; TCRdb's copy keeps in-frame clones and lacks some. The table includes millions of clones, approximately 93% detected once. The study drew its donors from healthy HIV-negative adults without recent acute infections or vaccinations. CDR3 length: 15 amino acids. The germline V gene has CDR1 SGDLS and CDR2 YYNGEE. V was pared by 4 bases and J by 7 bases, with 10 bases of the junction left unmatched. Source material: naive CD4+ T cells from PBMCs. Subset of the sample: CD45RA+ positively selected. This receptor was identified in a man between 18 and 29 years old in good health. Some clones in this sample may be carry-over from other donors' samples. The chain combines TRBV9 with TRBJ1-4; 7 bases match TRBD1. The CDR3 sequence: CASSSRQGLSEKLFF. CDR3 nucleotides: TGTGCCAGCAGCTCCCGACAGGGTCTAAGTGAAAAACTGTTTTTT.